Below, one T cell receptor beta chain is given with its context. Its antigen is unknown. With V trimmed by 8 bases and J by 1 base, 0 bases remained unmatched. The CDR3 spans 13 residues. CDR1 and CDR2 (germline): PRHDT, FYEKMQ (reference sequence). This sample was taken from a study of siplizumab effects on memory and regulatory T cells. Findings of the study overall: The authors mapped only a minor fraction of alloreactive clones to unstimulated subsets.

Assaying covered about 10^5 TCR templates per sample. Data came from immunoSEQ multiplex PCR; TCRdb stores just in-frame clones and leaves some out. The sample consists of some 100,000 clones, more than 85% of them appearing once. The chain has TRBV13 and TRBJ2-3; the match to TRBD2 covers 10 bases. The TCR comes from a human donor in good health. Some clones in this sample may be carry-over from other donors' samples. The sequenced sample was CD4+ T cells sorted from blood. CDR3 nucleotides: TGTGCCAGCGGGACTAGCGGCACAGATACGCAGTATTTT. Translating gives CASGTSGTDTQYF.